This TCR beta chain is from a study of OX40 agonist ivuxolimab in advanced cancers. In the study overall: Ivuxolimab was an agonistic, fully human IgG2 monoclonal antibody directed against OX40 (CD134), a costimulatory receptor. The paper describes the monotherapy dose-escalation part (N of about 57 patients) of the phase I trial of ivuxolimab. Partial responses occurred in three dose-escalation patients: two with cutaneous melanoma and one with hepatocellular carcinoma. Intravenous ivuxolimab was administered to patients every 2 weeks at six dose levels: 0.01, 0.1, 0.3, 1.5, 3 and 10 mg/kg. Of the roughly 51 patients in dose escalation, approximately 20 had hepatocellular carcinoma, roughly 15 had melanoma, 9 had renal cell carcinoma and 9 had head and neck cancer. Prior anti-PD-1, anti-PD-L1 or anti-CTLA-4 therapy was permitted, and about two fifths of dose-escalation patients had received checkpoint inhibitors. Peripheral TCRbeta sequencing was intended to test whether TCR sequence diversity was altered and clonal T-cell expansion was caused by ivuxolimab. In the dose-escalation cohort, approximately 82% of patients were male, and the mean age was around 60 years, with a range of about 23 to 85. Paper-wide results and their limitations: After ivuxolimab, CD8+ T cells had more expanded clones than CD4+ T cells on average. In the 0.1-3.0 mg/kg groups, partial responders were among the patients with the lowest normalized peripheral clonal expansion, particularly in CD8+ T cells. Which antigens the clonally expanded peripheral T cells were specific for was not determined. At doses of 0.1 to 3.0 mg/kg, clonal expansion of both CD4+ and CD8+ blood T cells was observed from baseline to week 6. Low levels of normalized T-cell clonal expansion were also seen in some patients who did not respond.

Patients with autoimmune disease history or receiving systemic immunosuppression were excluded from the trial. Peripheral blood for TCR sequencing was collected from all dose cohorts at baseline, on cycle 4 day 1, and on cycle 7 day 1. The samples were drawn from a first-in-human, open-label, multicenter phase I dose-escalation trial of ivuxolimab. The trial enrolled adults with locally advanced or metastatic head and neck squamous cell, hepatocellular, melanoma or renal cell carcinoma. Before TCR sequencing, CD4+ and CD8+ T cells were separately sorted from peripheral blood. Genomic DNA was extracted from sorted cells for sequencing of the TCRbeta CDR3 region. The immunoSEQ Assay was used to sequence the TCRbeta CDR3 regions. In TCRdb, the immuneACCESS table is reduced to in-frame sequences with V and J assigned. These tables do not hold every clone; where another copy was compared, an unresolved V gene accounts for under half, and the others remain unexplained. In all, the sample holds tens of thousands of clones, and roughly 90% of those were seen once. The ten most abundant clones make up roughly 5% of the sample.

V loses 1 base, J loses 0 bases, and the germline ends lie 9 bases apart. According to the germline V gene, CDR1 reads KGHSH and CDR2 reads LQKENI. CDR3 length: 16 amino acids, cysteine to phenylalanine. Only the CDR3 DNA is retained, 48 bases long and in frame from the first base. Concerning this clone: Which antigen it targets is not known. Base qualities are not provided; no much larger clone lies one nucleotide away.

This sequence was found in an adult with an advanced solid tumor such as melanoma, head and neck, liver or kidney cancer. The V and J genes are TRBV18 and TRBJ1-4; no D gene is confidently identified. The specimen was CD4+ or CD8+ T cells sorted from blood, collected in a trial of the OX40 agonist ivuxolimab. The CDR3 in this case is CASSPRVGSTNEKLFF. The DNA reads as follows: TGTGCCAGCTCACCACGGGTAGGGTCAACTAATGAAAAACTGTTTTTT.